The sequence of this T cell receptor beta chain was determined in a study of blood T cells in healthy people across ages. About the study: In model experiments, template switching was able to capture about one barcoded beta molecule for every two T cells that were present.

A second PCR of 7 to 11 cycles used a sample-barcoded 5' primer and a J-beta primer mix. TCRdb fed the 5' RACE reads into MiXCR, producing one record per CDR3 protein. The sample consists of 1 million or so distinct CDR3 sequences, 45% of them appearing once. On this clonotype itself: Its target is unknown.

Findings and caveats of the study: It was held that the diversity estimates obtained from one million T cells were underestimates. Any changes in expanded clonotypes were possibly confounded, as donor CMV status remained unknown.

CDR3 size: 14 residues. The J segment lost 2 bases and the V segment lost 6 bases, leaving 5 bases of the junction unmatched. Germline V CDR1 and CDR2: SGHAT, FQDESV (reference sequence). The sequenced sample consisted of blood. The gene calls are TRBV11-1 and TRBJ2-7; 9 nucleotides line up with TRBD1. The clonotype comes from a woman aged 55-70 years in good health. CDR3 nucleotide sequence: TGTGCCAGCAGGTCCGGGACAGGGACCTACGAGCAGTACTTC. Encoded protein: CASRSGTGTYEQYF.